One and the same sample provided the 26 T cell receptor beta chains below, sequenced in a study of OX40 agonist ivuxolimab in advanced cancers. Profiling relied on immunoSEQ multiplex PCR, and the TCRdb table lists in-frame clones only, not all of them. The sample lists 85,000 to 100,000 clones; approximately 86% were seen once. Material: CD4+ or CD8+ T cells sorted from blood, obtained in a trial of the OX40 agonist ivuxolimab. These TCRs come from an adult with an advanced solid tumor such as melanoma, head and neck, liver or kidney cancer.

The CDR3 sequence is CASSSIRTSGSYEQYF. Here the CDR3 DNA reads TGTGCCAGCAGTTCCATTCGGACTAGCGGCTCCTACGAGCAGTACTTC. The chain is built from TRBV28 and TRBJ2-7, with 10 nucleotides matching TRBD2. V trimming: 4 bases; J trimming: 0 bases; junction bases outside the gene matches: 6. The CDR3 runs to 16 residues. Germline V gene data show CDR1 as MDHEN and CDR2 as SYDVKM.

The rearrangement links TRBV7-9 to TRBJ1-1; no reliable D call. V lost 1 base, J lost 3 bases, and 6 bases lay in between. This CDR3 region has 13 residues. Germline CDR1 is SEHNR and CDR2 is FQNEAQ (reference sequence). As DNA, the CDR3 is TGTGCCAGCAGCTTAGAACCTGACACTGAAGCTTTCTTT. This encodes CASSLEPDTEAFF.

The J gene is TRBJ2-7, the V gene TRBV5-4, with 10 bases lining up with TRBD2. With V trimmed by 4 bases and J by 3 bases, 4 bases remained unmatched. Germline-derived CDR1 and CDR2 are SGHNT and YYREEE (reference sequence). CDR3 length equals 14 residues. CDR3 DNA: TGTGCCAGCAGCCCACTAGCGGGAAGCTACGAGCAGTACTTC. Translated: CASSPLAGSYEQYF.

V is TRBV19 and J is TRBJ2-7; weak D call: TRBD2 (6 bases). This CDR3 region has 17 residues. Trimming pared 4 bases from V and 0 bases from J, leaving 19 bases between. Germline CDR1 LNHDA, CDR2 SQIVND (reference sequence). CDR3 loop: CASSRGVLAGTSYEQYF. Written as DNA, the CDR3 is TGTGCCAGTAGTAGGGGGGTGCTGGCGGGGACCTCCTACGAGCAGTACTTC.

The chain couples TRBV19 to TRBJ2-5; 7 nucleotides line up with TRBD2. The end of the DNA fits TRBJ2-7 better, so the J call may be wrong. The CDR3 loop spans 14 amino acids. Germline lookup yields CDR1 LNHDA and CDR2 SQIVND (reference sequence). The chain's CDR3 is CASSITRGAYEQYF. The DNA for the CDR3 is TGTGCCAGTAGTATAACTCGGGGGGCCTACGAGCAGTACTTC.

The V and J genes are TRBV7-2 and TRBJ2-2; possibly TRBD2 for D (6 bases). Trimming cost V 1 base and J 6 bases, with 21 bases left between them. The CDR3 runs to 18 residues. Germline CDR1 is SGHTA and CDR2 is FQGNSA. This CDR3 is CASSLGTVAGSGAGELFF. CDR3 in DNA: TGTGCCAGCAGCTTAGGCACTGTTGCGGGATCGGGGGCCGGGGAGCTGTTTTTT.

The genes are TRBV5-6 and TRBJ2-3; 10 bases agree with TRBD2. The CDR3 has 15 residues. Trimming took 2 bases from V and 5 from J; bases not matched to a gene: 5. Per germline, CDR1 SGHDT and CDR2 YYEEEE. CDR3 sequence reads: CASSLAGGSVDTQYF. The CDR3 DNA reads TGTGCCAGCAGCTTAGCGGGAGGGAGCGTAGATACGCAGTATTTT.

This clone has a handful of counts. Written as DNA, the CDR3 is TGTGCCATCAGTGAGGGTAAGGGGATACCTGAAGCTTTCTTT. It translates to CAISEGKGIPEAFF. The chain joins TRBV10-3 to TRBJ1-1; D might be TRBD1 (5 bases). Between the trimmed V and J ends, which lost 2 bases and 6 bases, there was a span of 13 bases. The CDR3 extends over 14 amino acids. Germline V gene sequence: CDR1 ENHRY, CDR2 SYGVKD.

This rearrangement joins TRBV7-9 to TRBJ2-7, with TRBD1 matching 7 bases. CDR3 length equals 13 residues. Germline loops: CDR1 SEHNR, CDR2 FQNEAQ (reference sequence). The trim removed 3 bases at V and 7 bases at J, leaving 6 bases unmatched. CDR3 bases: TGTGCCAGCAGCTTCAATTCAGGGGGAGAGCAGTACTTC. Translated: CASSFNSGGEQYF.

As DNA, the CDR3 is TGTGCCACCAGCAGAACGGGACAGGGACGAGATGAGCAGTACTTC. As protein: CATSRTGQGRDEQYF. The gene calls are TRBV15 and TRBJ2-7; 9 bases match TRBD1. The length of the CDR3 is 15 residues. Germline V gene data show CDR1 as LNHNV and CDR2 as YYDKDF (reference sequence). V lost 2 bases to trimming and J lost 7 bases; unmatched junction nucleotides: 9.

V is TRBV4-2 and J is TRBJ2-7; no clear D gene. CDR3 length: 13 amino acids. Germline lookup yields CDR1 LGHNA and CDR2 YNFKEQ. V lost 1 base, J lost 6 bases, and 10 bases lay in between. The CDR3 sequence is CASSQGQITEQYF. The CDR3 coding sequence is TGTGCCAGCAGCCAAGGGCAGATCACCGAGCAGTACTTC.

The chain has TRBV11-3 and TRBJ2-7; D gene uncertain. Trimming left V 1 base short and J 5 bases short, with 9 bases between. From germline, CDR1 is SGHNT and CDR2 YENEEA. The CDR3 contains 13 residues. DNA of the CDR3: TGTGCCAGCAGCTTAGTAGTAGGGAACGAGCAGTACTTC. Translating it yields CASSLVVGNEQYF. Full variable domain (remainder filled in from reference TRBV11-3 and TRBJ2-7): EAGVVQSPRYKIIEKKQPVAFWCNPISGHNTLYWYLQNLGQGPELLIRYENEEAVDDSQLPKDRFSAERLKGVDSTLKIQPAELGDSAVYLCASSLVVGNEQYFGPGTRLTVT.

The chain links TRBV4-2 to TRBJ1-2, with D unclear. From germline, CDR1 is LGHNA and CDR2 YNFKEQ. The CDR3 sequence is 14 residues long. V shed 2 bases and J shed 3 bases, with 10 bases lying between them. For the CDR3, the DNA is TGTGCCAGCAGCCAAAAAAAAGGACACTATGGCTACACCTTC. It yields the protein CASSQKKGHYGYTF.

This chain links TRBV11-2 with TRBJ2-7; no reliable D call. Germline CDR1 SGHAT, CDR2 FQNNGV. With 3 bases removed from V and 4 bases from J, the gap between germline ends came to 13 bases. This CDR3 has 14 amino acids. Written as DNA, the CDR3 is TGTGCCAGCAGCTTTGCGTCGTCGCTGTACGAGCAGTACTTC. It is translated as CASSFASSLYEQYF.

The chain is built from TRBV4-2 and TRBJ2-1; the match to TRBD2 covers 8 bases. From germline, CDR1 is LGHNA and CDR2 YNFKEQ. The CDR3 has 18 residues. The junction had 11 bases not matched to a gene; V was cut back by 1 base and J by 3 bases. The CDR3 DNA is TGTGCCAGCAGCCAAGGGACGGCCGGTAGCGGGGACTACAATGAGCAGTTCTTC. Protein sequence: CASSQGTAGSGDYNEQFF.

The V call is TRBV7-9, the J call TRBJ2-7; 8 nucleotides agree with TRBD1. Germline V gives CDR1 SEHNR, CDR2 FQNEAQ (reference sequence). Trimming at V came to 5 bases and at J to 4 bases, leaving 4 bases not matched to a gene. The CDR3 is 13 residues long. CDR3 bases: TGTGCCAGCAGCGGAACAGGGGGGTACGAGCAGTACTTC. Protein product: CASSGTGGYEQYF.

V is TRBV4-2 and J is TRBJ2-5; 11 nucleotides agree with TRBD2. The CDR3 has 17 residues. The V gene end was trimmed by 0 bases and the J gene end by 5 bases; junction bases not matched to a gene: 8. Germline values: CDR1 LGHNA, CDR2 YNFKEQ. For the CDR3, the DNA is TGTGCCAGCAGCCAAGAGTTCCTAGCGGGAGGTAGGGAGACCCAGTACTTC. It codes for CASSQEFLAGGRETQYF.

This clone was detected many times. The chain combines TRBV7-9 with TRBJ2-1, with 7 bases identical to TRBD2. V lost 5 bases and J lost 9; bases outside the gene matches: 7. This CDR3 comprises 13 residues. In germline, CDR1 is SEHNR, CDR2 FQNEAQ (reference sequence). The CDR3 DNA follows: TGTGCCAGCAGCCCCACGAGGGAGGGTGAGCAGTTCTTC. Encoded protein: CASSPTREGEQFF.

The chain employs TRBV19 and TRBJ1-2; D is possibly TRBD1 (6 bases). V was pared by 4 bases and J by 3 bases, with 9 bases between. The CDR3 covers 13 residues. Germline V gene data show CDR1 as LNHDA and CDR2 as SQIVND (reference sequence). The CDR3 loop is CASSTGDHYGYTF. For the CDR3, the DNA is TGTGCCAGTAGTACAGGGGATCACTATGGCTACACCTTC.

CDR3 amino acids: CASSKRGLVFRQGEYEQYF. The CDR3 nucleotides are TGTGCCAGCAGCAAAAGGGGATTGGTGTTTCGACAGGGCGAGTACGAGCAGTACTTC. The chain is built from TRBV21-1 and TRBJ2-7; TRBD1, the D gene given by the table, was not confirmed from the DNA. TRBV21-1 is annotated as a pseudogene. The CDR3 sequence is 19 residues long.

The chain carries TRBV6-5 and TRBJ2-6, with D tentatively TRBD1 (5 bases). Germline V gene data show CDR1 as MNHEY and CDR2 as SVGAGI. V lost 6 bases to trimming and J lost 1 base, with 10 bases between them. The length of the CDR3 is 15 residues. CDR3 bases: TGTGCCAGCAGAACCACAGGATCTGGGGCCAACGTCCTGACTTTC. Its translation: CASRTTGSGANVLTF.

The rearrangement links TRBV28 to TRBJ2-3; TRBD2 might be the D (5 bases). The CDR3 covers 13 residues. The V end lost 4 bases, the J end lost 1 base, and 6 bases lay between the germline ends. The V gene's germline CDR1 is MDHEN and CDR2 SYDVKM. The CDR3 reads CASSSGGTDTQYF. CDR3 in DNA: TGTGCCAGCAGTTCCGGGGGCACAGATACGCAGTATTTT. Supplemented by reference TRBV28 and TRBJ2-3, the full variable domain reads DVKVTQSSRYLVKRTGEKVFLECVQDMDHENMFWYRQDPGLGLRLIYFSYDVKMKEKGDIPEGYSVSREKKERFSLILESASTNQTSMYLCASSSGGTDTQYFGPGTRLTVL.

This chain connects TRBV11-1 to TRBJ2-5, with 8 bases fitting TRBD1. The length of the CDR3 is 14 residues. Per germline, CDR1 SGHAT and CDR2 FQDESV (reference sequence). The junction had 6 bases not matched to a gene; V was cut back by 5 bases and J by 4 bases. CDR3 nucleotide sequence: TGTGCCAGCAGCGTAACAGGGGGACTAGAGACCCAGTACTTC. It encodes CASSVTGGLETQYF.

This clone was counted only a few times. The V and J genes are TRBV5-1 and TRBJ2-7; D not resolved. Germline V gives CDR1 SGHRS, CDR2 YFSETQ. Trimming cost V 1 base and J 0 bases, with 11 bases left between them. This CDR3 is built from 15 residues. Here the CDR3 DNA reads TGCGCCAGCAGCTTGAATGGCGCTTTCTCCTACGAGCAGTACTTC. Translation gives CASSLNGAFSYEQYF.

The chain carries TRBV6-1 and TRBJ1-1; TRBD1 aligns across 8 bases. Per the germline V gene, CDR1 is MNHNS and CDR2 is SASEGT. V trimming: 5 bases; J trimming: 5 bases; junction bases outside the gene matches: 1. The CDR3 totals 12 residues. The CDR3 sequence: CASSRQGTEAFF. CDR3 nucleotide sequence: TGTGCCAGCAGTCGACAGGGGACTGAAGCTTTCTTT.

This chain connects TRBV9 to TRBJ1-2; no definite D call. V was shortened by 3 bases and J by 4 bases, with 10 bases between the two germline ends. In germline, CDR1 is SGDLS, CDR2 YYNGEE. The CDR3 spans 13 residues. The CDR3 reads CASSAVDGYGYTF. The CDR3 coding sequence is TGTGCCAGCAGCGCAGTGGACGGCTATGGCTACACCTTC.